This TCR beta chain was captured in a study of blood T cell repertoires in COVID-19. For the study at large: The origin of the acute and convalescent COVID-19 samples was the United States, Italy and Spain. Sample material is recorded as cDNA or gDNA derived from T cells, B-cell-depleted T cells, or PBMCs.

Original data processing: Quantification of nucleated cells was approximated via reference gene primer amplification. The protocol was immunoSEQ multiplex PCR, while the TCRdb copy is restricted to in-frame clones and leaves out a portion. V and J calls and clone size are those listed in that table; D and trimming were worked out from the DNA. This table has 100,000 or so clones, about four fifths appearing once. Per the germline V gene, CDR1 is MDHEN and CDR2 is SYDVKM. Trimming left V 6 bases short and J 2 bases short, with 11 bases between. The CDR3 contains 14 residues. This clone occurred a few times.

This sequence joins TRBV28 and TRBJ1-5; a weak D match, TRBD1 (6 bases). Sequencing was performed on peripheral blood. The source is a woman in her 70s with acute or convalescent COVID-19. For the CDR3, the DNA is TGTGCCAGCAGGATACAGGGAGGCAATCAGCCCCAGCATTTT. Its protein is CASRIQGGNQPQHF.